Presented here are 5 T cell receptor beta chains from one specimen sequenced in a study of cytomegalovirus exposure and HLA in healthy donors. The PCR used 60 Vbeta and 13 Jbeta primers. Using immunoSEQ multiplex PCR, the repertoire was profiled, and TCRdb retains in-frame clones only, with some absent. Of about 140,000 clones in the sample, 75% were seen once. Sequencing was done on a sample of PBMCs. The receptors originated from a man aged 40-50 years in good health and CMV-seronegative.

The J gene is TRBJ2-3, the V gene TRBV2, with 7 bases identical to TRBD1. J lost 3 bases, V lost 0 bases, and 15 bases had no gene match. CDR3 length equals 19 residues. Germline lookup yields CDR1 SNHLY and CDR2 FYNNEI. Here the CDR3 reads CASSEARGQVGEETDTQYF. The CDR3 coding sequence is TGTGCCAGCAGTGAAGCGAGAGGACAGGTCGGCGAGGAAACAGATACGCAGTATTTT.

The genes are TRBV19 and TRBJ2-3, with 10 bases matching TRBD2. V lost 5 bases and J lost 4; bases outside the gene matches: 9. This CDR3 comprises 16 residues. The germline CDR1 and CDR2 sequences are LNHDA and SQIVND (reference sequence). The CDR3 DNA sequence: TGTGCCAGTAGTTTCTTTAGCGGGGGGCCGTCAGATACGCAGTATTTT. Translation: CASSFFSGGPSDTQYF.

The chain uses TRBV28 and TRBJ2-2, with 8 bases lining up with TRBD1. CDR1 and CDR2 (germline): MDHEN, SYDVKM. After removal of 5 bases from V and 4 bases from J, the junction contained 6 bases not matched to a gene. The CDR3 length is 15 residues. The CDR3 protein is CASSLGQGPTGELFF. The CDR3, as DNA: TGTGCCAGCAGTCTAGGACAGGGTCCCACCGGGGAGCTGTTTTTT. The full variable domain, with the rest looked up from reference TRBV28 and TRBJ2-2, is DVKVTQSSRYLVKRTGEKVFLECVQDMDHENMFWYRQDPGLGLRLIYFSYDVKMKEKGDIPEGYSVSREKKERFSLILESASTNQTSMYLCASSLGQGPTGELFFGEGSRLTVL.

The chain recombines TRBV6-5 with TRBJ1-1; D is unclear. V lost 6 bases, J lost 1 base, and 9 bases lay in between. The length of the CDR3 is 13 residues. Germline V gene lookup returns CDR1 MNHEY and CDR2 SVGAGI. CDR3 sequence: CASSLQRNTEAFF. In DNA form, the CDR3 reads TGTGCCAGCAGCCTACAGAGGAACACTGAAGCTTTCTTT.

A few counts support this clone. This chain uses TRBV5-1 with TRBJ1-2; weak D call: TRBD1 (5 bases). This CDR3 is built from 13 residues. The V end was cut by 3 bases, the J end by 2 bases, with 8 bases between. Looked up from germline, CDR1 is SGHRS and CDR2 is YFSETQ. The CDR3 DNA sequence: TGCGCCAGCAGCTCGGACACAAACTATGGCTACACCTTC. This gives the protein CASSSDTNYGYTF.